This T cell receptor (beta chain) is from a study of blood T cell repertoires in COVID-19. Clones were sequenced by immunoSEQ multiplex PCR, and TCRdb holds only the in-frame ones, with some missing. The table shows tens of thousands of clones, with roughly nine tenths occurring only once. The trim removed 4 bases at V and 1 base at J, leaving 11 bases unmatched. The CDR3 covers 19 residues. From germline, CDR1 is ENHRY and CDR2 SYGVKD. The sequenced sample was peripheral blood. V usage is TRBV10-3 and J usage is TRBJ2-3, with 13 positions matching TRBD2. The sequence was obtained from a man aged 50-60 years with COVID-19, enrolled during active disease. The CDR3, as DNA: TGTGCCATCAGTGTCACTAGCGGGGGGGGCGCATCCCGCACAGATACGCAGTATTTT. Translation: CAISVTSGGGASRTDTQYF.